Listed below are T cell receptor beta chains from one sample, sequenced in a study of control samples from healthy donors and cancer patients. Sequenced by immunoSEQ multiplex PCR; TCRdb stores in-frame clones only, minus some. This sample yields about 75,000 clones, of which over 65% are seen a single time; more than 13% belongs to the top ten. Sequencing input: blood. These receptors originate from a man aged 50-59 years in good health. The CDR3 runs from the conserved cysteine through the conserved F or W. A D gene is named only where the DNA matches it firmly. Size tells how often a clone was seen (once, few, many) or the class of an expanded clone, and some rows leave it out.

CDR3nt: TGTGCCAGCAGCAAAACGACCGTGACCGCAGATACGCAGTATTTT; CDR3aa: CASSKTTVTADTQYF; j_gene: TRBJ2-3; v_gene: TRBV21-1; len: 15; d_gene: -; abundance: -
CDR3nt: TGTGCCAGCAGTTTACGGGCGCGGCGAACAGATACGCAGTATTTT; CDR3aa: CASSLRARRTDTQYF; j_gene: TRBJ2-3; v_gene: TRBV27; len: 15; d_gene: -; abundance: -
CDR3nt: TGTGCCAGCAAGCGGGAGGTAGGCACCGGGGAGCTGTTTTTT; CDR3aa: CASKREVGTGELFF; j_gene: TRBJ2-2; v_gene: TRBV6-5; len: 14; d_gene: TRBD2; abundance: -
CDR3nt: TGTGCCTGGAGCGTGACGGGGCACCAGCCCCAGCATTTT; CDR3aa: CAWSVTGHQPQHF; j_gene: TRBJ1-5; v_gene: TRBV30; len: 13; d_gene: -; abundance: few
CDR3nt: TGTGCCAGCACTACCCCCCAAAGCGGGACTTACAATGAGCAGTTCTTC; CDR3aa: CASTTPQSGTYNEQFF; j_gene: TRBJ2-1; v_gene: TRBV27; len: 16; d_gene: TRBD2; abundance: -
CDR3nt: TGTGCCAGCAGCTTAGGGGTCAGGGGAAGCGACGAGCAGTACTTC; CDR3aa: CASSLGVRGSDEQYF; j_gene: TRBJ2-7; v_gene: TRBV7-7; len: 15; d_gene: -; abundance: few
CDR3nt: TGTGCCAGCACTACGGGACAGACCACCGGGGAGCTGTTTTTT; CDR3aa: CASTTGQTTGELFF; j_gene: TRBJ2-2; v_gene: TRBV5-5; len: 14; d_gene: TRBD1; abundance: -
CDR3nt: TGTGCCACCAGTGATGTGGCCGGACTAGCGGTTGACAATGAGCAGTTCTTC; CDR3aa: CATSDVAGLAVDNEQFF; j_gene: TRBJ2-1; v_gene: TRBV24-1; len: 17; d_gene: TRBD2; abundance: -
CDR3nt: TGTGCCAGCAGTGGGGACCAGCGGGCCCAGTACTTC; CDR3aa: CASSGDQRAQYF; j_gene: TRBJ2-5; v_gene: TRBV2; len: 12; d_gene: -; abundance: -
CDR3nt: TGTGCCAGCTCACCAATTAACAGGATTAATGAAAAACTGTTTTTT; CDR3aa: CASSPINRINEKLFF; j_gene: TRBJ1-4; v_gene: TRBV18; len: 15; d_gene: -; abundance: -
CDR3nt: TGTGCCAGCAGCTTCGACAGGGGCGTCACAGATACGCAGTATTTT; CDR3aa: CASSFDRGVTDTQYF; j_gene: TRBJ2-3; v_gene: TRBV7-2; len: 15; d_gene: TRBD1; abundance: -
CDR3nt: TGTGCCAGTAGGGGGCGGGAGAACACTGAAGCTTTCTTT; CDR3aa: CASRGRENTEAFF; j_gene: TRBJ1-1; v_gene: TRBV19; len: 13; d_gene: -; abundance: -
CDR3nt: TGTGCCAGCAGCGACAATGACGGGTTTGGCTATGGCTACACCTTC; CDR3aa: CASSDNDGFGYGYTF; j_gene: TRBJ1-2; v_gene: TRBV9; len: 15; d_gene: -; abundance: -
CDR3nt: TGTGCCAGCAGCCCCAACGTTGGACAGTCAGGCAATCAGCCCCAGCATTTT; CDR3aa: CASSPNVGQSGNQPQHF; j_gene: TRBJ1-5; v_gene: TRBV7-9; len: 17; d_gene: -; abundance: -
CDR3nt: TGTGCCAGCAGCTTGGGACTAGTCCCACGGGCAGATACGCAGTATTTT; CDR3aa: CASSLGLVPRADTQYF; j_gene: TRBJ2-3; v_gene: TRBV5-4; len: 16; d_gene: -; abundance: -
CDR3nt: TGTGCCAGCAGCGTAGATGAAGGCCGGACTGAAGCTTTCTTT; CDR3aa: CASSVDEGRTEAFF; j_gene: TRBJ1-1; v_gene: TRBV9; len: 14; d_gene: -; abundance: -
CDR3nt: TGTGCTAGTGGTAACCCTCAGGGGATGGGGACAGATACGCAGTATTTT; CDR3aa: CASGNPQGMGTDTQYF; j_gene: TRBJ2-3; v_gene: TRBV12-5; len: 16; d_gene: -; abundance: -
CDR3nt: TGCAGCGTTGAAGTCGTGTCAGGGGCCTTGGGGACCCAGTACTTC; CDR3aa: CSVEVVSGALGTQYF; j_gene: TRBJ2-5; v_gene: TRBV29-1; len: 15; d_gene: -; abundance: -
CDR3nt: TGTGCCAGCAGCGTCACGAGTACGAACACCGGGGAGCTGTTTTTT; CDR3aa: CASSVTSTNTGELFF; j_gene: TRBJ2-2; v_gene: TRBV9; len: 15; d_gene: -; abundance: -
CDR3nt: TGTGCCAGCAGCTTGGGACAGGGGTCCACTGAAGCTTTCTTT; CDR3aa: CASSLGQGSTEAFF; j_gene: TRBJ1-1; v_gene: TRBV7-2; len: 14; d_gene: TRBD1; abundance: once
CDR3nt: TGTGCCAGTAAAAAGGATGCCGGGACGACACTGAACTATGGCTACACCTTC; CDR3aa: CASKKDAGTTLNYGYTF; j_gene: TRBJ1-2; v_gene: TRBV19; len: 17; d_gene: -; abundance: -
CDR3nt: TGCAGCGCCCACCTGGGGACTAGCGGTTACGAGCAGTACTTC; CDR3aa: CSAHLGTSGYEQYF; j_gene: TRBJ2-7; v_gene: TRBV29-1; len: 14; d_gene: TRBD2; abundance: once
CDR3nt: TGTGCCAGCAGCTTAGAAGGGGTGGGCACTGAAGCTTTCTTT; CDR3aa: CASSLEGVGTEAFF; j_gene: TRBJ1-1; v_gene: TRBV11-2; len: 14; d_gene: -; abundance: -
CDR3nt: TGTGCCAGCAGCCCGACTAGCGGGAGGAGCTCCTACAATGAGCAGTTCTTC; CDR3aa: CASSPTSGRSSYNEQFF; j_gene: TRBJ2-1; v_gene: TRBV9; len: 17; d_gene: TRBD2; abundance: -
CDR3nt: TGTGCCTGGACTATCCAGAGAAACACTGAAGCTTTCTTT; CDR3aa: CAWTIQRNTEAFF; j_gene: TRBJ1-1; v_gene: TRBV30; len: 13; d_gene: -; abundance: -
CDR3nt: TGTGCCAGCAGCTTAGGTGGGGACCACCGAGAGACCCAGTACTTC; CDR3aa: CASSLGGDHRETQYF; j_gene: TRBJ2-5; v_gene: TRBV5-4; len: 15; d_gene: -; abundance: -
CDR3nt: TGCGCCAGCAGCTTGGAAGGGGGTTCGGAGACCCAGTACTTC; CDR3aa: CASSLEGGSETQYF; j_gene: TRBJ2-5; v_gene: TRBV5-1; len: 14; d_gene: -; abundance: few
CDR3nt: TGTGCCAGCATTTTAGACAGGGCTGGCACAGATACGCAGTATTTT; CDR3aa: CASILDRAGTDTQYF; j_gene: TRBJ2-3; v_gene: TRBV28; len: 15; d_gene: TRBD1; abundance: -
CDR3nt: TGTGCCAGCAGCCAAGATTCAGCGGGATTCCAAGAGACCCAGTACTTC; CDR3aa: CASSQDSAGFQETQYF; j_gene: TRBJ2-5; v_gene: TRBV3-1/TRBV3-2; len: 16; d_gene: TRBD2; abundance: -
CDR3nt: TGTGCCAGCAGCAAACTGACAGGTTACACCGGGGAGCTGTTTTTT; CDR3aa: CASSKLTGYTGELFF; j_gene: TRBJ2-2; v_gene: TRBV9; len: 15; d_gene: -; abundance: -
CDR3nt: TGTGCCAGTAGTATACAGGGAAACACCGGGGAGCTGTTTTTT; CDR3aa: CASSIQGNTGELFF; j_gene: TRBJ2-2; v_gene: TRBV19; len: 14; d_gene: -; abundance: once
CDR3nt: TGTGCCAGCAGTGACTCAAGCGGAGCTTGGTACGAGCAGTACTTC; CDR3aa: CASSDSSGAWYEQYF; j_gene: TRBJ2-7; v_gene: TRBV6-4; len: 15; d_gene: -; abundance: once
CDR3nt: TGTGCCAGCACGGGGGACAGGGTCGGCGAGCAGTACTTC; CDR3aa: CASTGDRVGEQYF; j_gene: TRBJ2-7; v_gene: TRBV2; len: 13; d_gene: TRBD1; abundance: -
CDR3nt: TGTGCCACCCAGCTTGGTCCGAACAGCTACGAGCAGTACTTC; CDR3aa: CATQLGPNSYEQYF; j_gene: TRBJ2-7; v_gene: TRBV6-5; len: 14; d_gene: -; abundance: -
CDR3nt: TGTGCCAGCAGCCAAGATCGGAGCTATTATGGCTACACCTTC; CDR3aa: CASSQDRSYYGYTF; j_gene: TRBJ1-2; v_gene: TRBV14; len: 14; d_gene: -; abundance: -
CDR3nt: TGTGCCAGCAGTTTTGGGACAGGGGGGGAAAAACTGTTTTTT; CDR3aa: CASSFGTGGEKLFF; j_gene: TRBJ1-4; v_gene: TRBV21-1; len: 14; d_gene: -; abundance: once
CDR3nt: TGTGCCAGCAGTATACAGGGAGAAGCTTTCTTT; CDR3aa: CASSIQGEAFF; j_gene: TRBJ1-1; v_gene: TRBV6-5; len: 11; d_gene: -; abundance: once
CDR3nt: TGTGCCAGCACCAAGGGACAGGGGTCCTGGGCTTTCTTT; CDR3aa: CASTKGQGSWAFF; j_gene: TRBJ1-1; v_gene: TRBV6-5; len: 13; d_gene: TRBD1; abundance: -
CDR3nt: TGCGCCAGCAGCAATCGCGCGGACAGAGCCTACGAGCAGTACTTC; CDR3aa: CASSNRADRAYEQYF; j_gene: TRBJ2-7; v_gene: TRBV4-3; len: 15; d_gene: -; abundance: few
CDR3nt: TGTGCCAGCACCCTGACAGGGGCGAACACTGAAGCTTTCTTT; CDR3aa: CASTLTGANTEAFF; j_gene: TRBJ1-1; v_gene: TRBV28; len: 14; d_gene: TRBD1; abundance: -
CDR3nt: TGTGCCAGCAGCTTAGCGCGAGTGGCAGGGCCCAAGGAAAAACTGTTTTTT; CDR3aa: CASSLARVAGPKEKLFF; j_gene: TRBJ1-4; v_gene: TRBV7-9; len: 17; d_gene: -; abundance: -
CDR3nt: TGTGCCATCAGTGCCCCTAGCGGGGGCCTATCTGGGGCCAACGTCCTGACTTTC; CDR3aa: CAISAPSGGLSGANVLTF; j_gene: TRBJ2-6; v_gene: TRBV10-3; len: 18; d_gene: TRBD2; abundance: once
CDR3nt: TGTGCCAGCAGCCGATTCGGACTAGCGGGAGGGCCCTTCACCGGGGAGCTGTTTTTT; CDR3aa: CASSRFGLAGGPFTGELFF; j_gene: TRBJ2-2; v_gene: TRBV3-1/TRBV3-2; len: 19; d_gene: TRBD2; abundance: -
CDR3nt: TGCGCCAGCAGCCAAGATGCGGCTTCTGGAAACACCATATATTTT; CDR3aa: CASSQDAASGNTIYF; j_gene: TRBJ1-3; v_gene: TRBV4-1; len: 15; d_gene: -; abundance: -
CDR3nt: TGTGCCAGCAGCCATGACAGGGCAAGCAATCAGCCCCAGCATTTT; CDR3aa: CASSHDRASNQPQHF; j_gene: TRBJ1-5; v_gene: TRBV4-2; len: 15; d_gene: TRBD1; abundance: few
CDR3nt: TGTGCCAGCAGCTTAGTTGGACTAGCGGGAGGAAATACCGGGGAGCTGTTTTTT; CDR3aa: CASSLVGLAGGNTGELFF; j_gene: TRBJ2-2; v_gene: TRBV7-2; len: 18; d_gene: TRBD2; abundance: -
CDR3nt: TGTGCCAGCAGAGGACAGGGCACTGAAGCTTTCTTT; CDR3aa: CASRGQGTEAFF; j_gene: TRBJ1-1; v_gene: TRBV27; len: 12; d_gene: TRBD1; abundance: -
CDR3nt: TGTGCCATCAGTGAGTCTGGGGAGACCCAGTACTTC; CDR3aa: CAISESGETQYF; j_gene: TRBJ2-5; v_gene: TRBV10-3; len: 12; d_gene: -; abundance: -
CDR3nt: TGCGCCAGCCAGGGAGGACTAGCGGGAGTAGATTGGGAGGAGCAGTTCTTC; CDR3aa: CASQGGLAGVDWEEQFF; j_gene: TRBJ2-1; v_gene: TRBV5-1; len: 17; d_gene: TRBD2; abundance: -
CDR3nt: TGTGCCAGGTTGGCGGGACTCTCCTACGAGCAGTACTTC; CDR3aa: CARLAGLSYEQYF; j_gene: TRBJ2-7; v_gene: TRBV19; len: 13; d_gene: -; abundance: -
CDR3nt: TGTGCCAGCAGCTTAAGGAGGGGAAGCACAGATACGCAGTATTTT; CDR3aa: CASSLRRGSTDTQYF; j_gene: TRBJ2-3; v_gene: TRBV7-3; len: 15; d_gene: -; abundance: -
CDR3nt: TGTGCCAGCAGTACAGAGAGCACTGAAGCTTTCTTT; CDR3aa: CASSTESTEAFF; j_gene: TRBJ1-1; v_gene: TRBV2; len: 12; d_gene: -; abundance: -
CDR3nt: TGCGCCAGCAGCTCCTCCTACGAGCAGTACTTC; CDR3aa: CASSSSYEQYF; j_gene: TRBJ2-7; v_gene: TRBV5-1; len: 11; d_gene: -; abundance: -
CDR3nt: TGTGCCACCAGCAGACGGGGTGGGGCCAACGTCCTGACTTTC; CDR3aa: CATSRRGGANVLTF; j_gene: TRBJ2-6; v_gene: TRBV15; len: 14; d_gene: -; abundance: -